The 22 T cell receptor beta chains below were found in one sample sequenced in a study of cytomegalovirus exposure and HLA in healthy donors. The study ran its PCR with 60 Vbeta and 13 Jbeta primers. Profiling relied on immunoSEQ multiplex PCR, and the TCRdb table lists in-frame clones only, not all of them. This sample carries 40,000 to 60,000 clones, with 6.1% going to the ten biggest clones. Sequencing input: PBMCs. Receptor source: a male donor in good health and CMV-seropositive.

The chain employs TRBV12-5 and TRBJ1-1; D gene uncertain. Germline V lookup: CDR1 LGHNT, CDR2 FRNRAP. The ends were cut back, 4 bases at V and 7 bases at J, with 10 bases in the middle. The CDR3 length is 12 residues. CDR3 in amino acids: CASGSSGLEAFF. The CDR3 DNA sequence: TGTGCTAGTGGTTCAAGTGGACTTGAAGCTTTCTTT.

The rearrangement links TRBV5-6 to TRBJ2-2; 12 bases agree with TRBD1. This CDR3 comprises 16 residues. Per the germline V gene, CDR1 is SGHDT and CDR2 is YYEEEE. V trimming: 3 bases; J trimming: 5 bases; junction bases outside the gene matches: 5. CDR3 bases: TGTGCCAGCAGCTGGGGACAGGGGGCGCATACCGGGGAGCTGTTTTTT. It codes for CASSWGQGAHTGELFF.

This chain links TRBV19 with TRBJ2-7, with D possibly being TRBD2 (5 bases). V lost 3 bases and J 3 bases, leaving 12 bases between the germline ends. The CDR3 consists of 14 residues. Germline V CDR1 and CDR2: LNHDA, SQIVND (reference sequence). As DNA, the CDR3 is TGTGCCAGTAGTATTGGTGATCGGGGCTACGAGCAGTACTTC. Residues: CASSIGDRGYEQYF.

This chain links TRBV4-1 with TRBJ1-3; a possible D gene is TRBD1 (6 bases). Between the trimmed V and J ends, which lost 2 bases and 2 bases, there was a span of 10 bases. CDR1 and CDR2 from the germline V gene are MGHRA and YSYEKL. The CDR3 is made up of 15 amino acids. This CDR3 is CASSQKDRTGNTIYF. DNA for the CDR3: TGCGCCAGCAGCCAAAAGGACAGAACTGGAAACACCATATATTTT.

The rearrangement joins TRBV7-9 to TRBJ2-1; 8 bases line up with TRBD2. The V gene end was trimmed by 8 bases and the J gene end by 2 bases; junction bases not matched to a gene: 2. CDR3 length: 13 residues. The germline CDR1 and CDR2 sequences are SEHNR and FQNEAQ (reference sequence). This CDR3 reads CASRGGPYNEQFF. Here the CDR3 DNA reads TGTGCCAGCCGGGGGGGCCCCTACAATGAGCAGTTCTTC.

V and J are TRBV7-2 and TRBJ2-2; 8 nucleotides align to TRBD1. Per germline, CDR1 SGHTA and CDR2 FQGNSA. The CDR3 length is 12 residues. The V gene end was trimmed by 4 bases and the J gene end by 9 bases; junction bases not matched to a gene: 1. The CDR3 loop reads CASSSGGRELFF. CDR3 coding DNA: TGTGCCAGCAGCTCAGGGGGCCGGGAGCTGTTTTTT.

A remark on this clone: One end of the junction is discordant with germline, which a read error may explain. The chain couples TRBV6-6 to TRBJ1-2; TRBD1 might be the D (5 bases). The germline V gene has CDR1 MNHNY and CDR2 SVGAGI (reference sequence). This CDR3 contains 14 residues. The CDR3 DNA sequence: TGTGCCAGCAGTTACACCCCGGCAGGGCCTGGCTGCACCTTC. Amino acid sequence: CASSYTPAGPGCTF.

The V and J genes are TRBV6-1 and TRBJ1-3; D unclear. The CDR3 has 14 amino acids. CDR1 is MNHNS and CDR2 is SASEGT in the germline V gene. V was clipped by 6 bases and J by 0 bases, with 9 bases between them. The CDR3 is CASSPILSGNTIYF. CDR3 coding DNA: TGTGCCAGCAGCCCTATTCTCTCTGGAAACACCATATATTTT.

The V call is TRBV29-1, the J call TRBJ2-7; a possible D gene is TRBD2 (5 bases). CDR3 size: 13 residues. Trimming removed 0 bases from V and 5 bases from J, with 11 bases in between. Germline V CDR1 and CDR2: SQVTM, ANQGSEA. The CDR3, as DNA: TGCAGCGTTGAAGAAACCCGGGGAGACGAGCAGTACTTC. As protein: CSVEETRGDEQYF.

The chain has TRBV7-3 and TRBJ2-1, with 9 bases identical to TRBD2. The CDR3 extends over 15 amino acids. Germline lookup yields CDR1 SGHTA and CDR2 FQGTGA. With 3 bases clipped from V and 8 bases from J, the junction kept 8 bases outside the gene matches. CDR3 amino acids: CASSFGASGEDEQFF. In DNA, the CDR3 is TGTGCCAGCAGCTTTGGGGCTAGCGGGGAGGATGAGCAGTTCTTC.

The chain joins TRBV6-5 to TRBJ2-1, with 9 bases fitting TRBD1. V lost 0 bases, J lost 1 base, and 1 base stayed unmatched. CDR3 length: 16 residues. Germline CDR1 and CDR2: MNHEY and SVGAGI. The CDR3 loop reads CASSYSQGASYNEQFF. DNA for the CDR3: TGTGCCAGCAGTTACTCACAGGGGGCATCCTACAATGAGCAGTTCTTC.

The V gene is TRBV10-1, the J gene TRBJ2-3; 12 bases match TRBD2. The germline V gene has CDR1 WNHNN and CDR2 SYGVQD (reference sequence). V lost 3 bases to trimming and J lost 2 bases; unmatched junction nucleotides: 6. The CDR3 runs to 17 residues. For the CDR3, the DNA is TGCGCCAGCAGTGATTCCACTAGCGGGGGGTTCACAGATACGCAGTATTTT. This translates into CASSDSTSGGFTDTQYF.

The rearrangement uses TRBV5-8 and TRBJ2-1; 8 bases agree with TRBD2. In germline, CDR1 is SGHTS, CDR2 YDEGEE. The CDR3 consists of 17 residues. Trimming cost V 1 base and J 3 bases; bases outside gene matches: 9. The CDR3 DNA reads TGTGCCAGCAGCTTGTGGGGAGCGGGGGAATACTACAATGAGCAGTTCTTC. Translated, it gives CASSLWGAGEYYNEQFF.

This chain uses TRBV18 with TRBJ1-6; 8 nucleotides align to TRBD1. CDR3 length equals 16 residues. With V trimmed by 1 base and J by 8 bases, 7 bases remained unmatched. Germline CDR1 reads KGHSH; CDR2 reads LQKENI. The CDR3 bases are TGTGCCAGCTCACCACGAAGGACAGGGACGGATTCACCCCTCCACTTT. Amino acids: CASSPRRTGTDSPLHF.

The V call is TRBV7-3, the J call TRBJ1-2; possibly TRBD1 for D (5 bases). Trimming removed 1 base at V and 0 bases at J, with 9 bases between. The CDR3 sequence is 15 residues long. From germline, CDR1 is SGHTA and CDR2 FQGTGA. The DNA for the CDR3 is TGTGCCAGCAGCTTAATGGGGCAGGCTAACTATGGCTACACCTTC. It translates to CASSLMGQANYGYTF.

This chain uses TRBV11-3 with TRBJ2-5; 10 bases are shared with TRBD1. From germline, CDR1 is SGHNT and CDR2 YENEEA. V lost 1 base, J lost 2 bases, and 4 bases stayed unmatched. The CDR3 spans 16 residues. In DNA, the CDR3 is TGTGCCAGCAGCTTAGTGGGGACAGGGGAACAAGAGACCCAGTACTTC. Amino acid sequence: CASSLVGTGEQETQYF.

This chain joins TRBV19 and TRBJ1-5; 7 bases match TRBD1. CDR1 and CDR2 (germline): LNHDA, SQIVND (reference sequence). The trim removed 4 bases at V and 5 bases at J, leaving 14 bases unmatched. CDR3 length: 17 residues. This chain's CDR3 is CASSSYRQGWLDQPQHF. The CDR3 nucleotides are TGTGCCAGTAGTAGCTATAGACAGGGATGGTTGGATCAGCCCCAGCATTTT.

This chain uses TRBV11-3 with TRBJ2-1; 7 positions agree with TRBD2. Germline V CDR1 and CDR2: SGHNT, YENEEA. Trimming removed 4 bases from V and 8 bases from J; junction bases left unmatched: 8. The CDR3 consists of 14 residues. CDR3 DNA: TGTGCCAGCAGCTCAAGGGGAGGGTGGGATGAGCAGTTCTTC. It encodes CASSSRGGWDEQFF.

This sequence joins TRBV5-1 and TRBJ1-1; the D is unclear. CDR3 length equals 14 residues. In germline, CDR1 is SGHRS, CDR2 YFSETQ. Trimming took 0 bases from V and 5 from J, leaving 11 bases between them. CDR3 sequence (DNA): TGCGCCAGCAGCTTGGGCTCGGGTCGGACTGAAGCTTTCTTT. This codes for CASSLGSGRTEAFF. Complete variable domain (other parts from reference TRBV5-1 and TRBJ1-1): KAGVTQTPRYLIKTRGQQVTLSCSPISGHRSVSWYQQTPGQGLQFLFEYFSETQRNKGNFPGRFSGRQFSNSRSEMNVSTLELGDSALYLCASSLGSGRTEAFFGQGTRLTVV.

CDR3: CASSPTANTGELFF. The DNA of the CDR3 is TGTGCCAGTAGTCCGACAGCGAACACCGGGGAGCTGTTTTTT. The chain couples TRBV19 to TRBJ2-2, with D perhaps TRBD1 (5 bases). Trimming pared 5 bases from V and 0 bases from J, leaving 7 bases between. Looked up from germline, CDR1 is LNHDA and CDR2 is SQIVND (reference sequence). The length of the CDR3 is 14 residues.

Note on this clone: Other DNA sequences in this sample translate to the same CDR3. The rearrangement joins TRBV4-3 to TRBJ1-4; no reliable D call. The germline CDR1 and CDR2 sequences are LGHNA and YSLEER. V was pared by 0 bases and J by 0 bases, with 5 bases between. The CDR3 spans 15 residues. CDR3 bases: TGCGCCAGCAGCCAAGACGGGGCAACTAATGAAAAACTGTTTTTT. The encoded protein is CASSQDGATNEKLFF.

The rearrangement links TRBV11-3 to TRBJ2-1, with unresolved D. Germline CDR1 and CDR2: SGHNT and YENEEA. Trimming stripped 6 bases from V and 3 bases from J, with 12 bases between. The CDR3 covers 14 residues. The CDR3 nucleotides read TGTGCCAGCAGTGACTCTCCGGACTACAATGAGCAGTTCTTC. Amino acid sequence: CASSDSPDYNEQFF.